This T cell receptor beta chain was identified in a study of blood T cell repertoires in COVID-19. Sequenced by immunoSEQ multiplex PCR; TCRdb stores in-frame clones only, minus some. The sample has about 280,000 clones, roughly 91% seen once; the top ten hold roughly 1.9%. This CDR3 has 12 amino acids. Trimming removed 8 bases at V and 3 bases at J, with 12 bases between. Germline assignment: CDR1 SQVTM and CDR2 ANQGSEA. This receptor was obtained from a woman aged 55-69 years who had recovered from COVID-19. Sequences were obtained from PBMCs or T cells enriched from blood (not recorded which). The chain is built from TRBV29-1 and TRBJ2-3; weak D call: TRBD2 (5 bases). CDR3 coding DNA: TGCAGCAAGACAACTAGTACAGATACGCAGTATTTT. Amino acids: CSKTTSTDTQYF.